This T cell receptor (beta chain) was identified during a study of shared clonotypes between healthy human individuals. Study-wide points: The researchers took only blood, and tissue repertoires probably look different. When naive CD4 clonotypes were compared across several donors, approximately 4.9% were shared. A small donor pool kept down the genetic and exposure-history diversity that was represented.

Here immunoSEQ multiplex PCR was the method, and the copy in TCRdb shows in-frame clones only, minus some. The sample lists 300,000 to 400,000 clones, roughly 70% seen once, with 10% in the top ten. Points on this clone: The target antigen is unknown.

Trimming removed 0 bases from V and 8 bases from J, with 7 bases in between. CDR1 is LNHNV, CDR2 YYDKDF, per germline (reference sequence). The CDR3 sequence is 13 residues long. The chain uses TRBV15 and TRBJ1-4; D is unclear. The TCR originated in a man aged 25-45 years in good health. Material: memory CD4+ T cells sorted from blood. Subset: CD45RA-negative fraction. The CDR3 region is CATSRDSLEKLFF. CDR3 bases: TGTGCCACCAGCAGAGATTCGTTGGAAAAACTGTTTTTT.